This entry concerns a single T cell receptor (beta chain). It lacks a known antigen. Qualities for individual bases were not recorded, and no much larger clone is one base off. Using the deep immunoSEQ assay, multiplex PCR amplified TCR CDR3 regions from genomic DNA. For each cell subset, the extracted genomic DNA was distributed evenly across all wells of several immunoSEQ 96-well plates, and each plate served as one replicate. For sorted subsets, each replicate PCR was loaded with 200 to 250 ng genomic DNA, equivalent to roughly 30,000 T cell genomes. Purified libraries were quantified with a Qubit 3.0 fluorometer, sized on a Bioanalyzer 2100, and re-quantified with the KAPA Library Quantification kit. A separate single-read 150-cycle Illumina NextSeq 550 flow cell was used to sequence each immunoSEQ 96-well plate. Per the authors' processing: Because the immunoSEQ output held only junctional sequences and lacked quality scores, the filtering could not match the filtering applied to full-length reads. Sequences were annotated with PyIR, a Python wrapper for IgBLAST v1.9, and V/J genes and CDR3 were assigned using IMGT germline references. Any read was removed if the V/J assignment was weak (E-value above 1e-6), the CDR3 was missing, or the read contained stop codons, out-of-frame junctions, or ambiguous translated residues. V3J clonotypes were defined as sequences sharing an identical inferred V gene, J gene, and CDR3 amino acid sequence. To compute the percentage overlap between repertoires, the number of shared unique clonotypes was divided by the size of the smaller repertoire. Repertoire richness was assessed with RTK rarefaction, the Chao1 estimator, and Recon v2.1 estimates of unobserved clonotypes. Generation probabilities for all TCRbeta clonotypes obtained by the gDNA method from a handful of donors were computed using OLGA. TCRdb holds this immuneACCESS table with in-frame rearrangements only. Some clones are missing; in checked studies, unresolved V genes explain under half, and the rest has no known cause. V, J and clone size reflect that table, while D and trimming were determined from the DNA. This sample has 2,100,000 or so clones in its table, and approximately 94% of those were observed once. Of the sample, approximately 0.13% falls within the top ten clones.

The CDR3, cysteine through phenylalanine, is 15 amino acids long. Only the CDR3 part of the read is kept: 45 bases, read in frame from the first base. Via the germline V gene, CDR1 is SGHRS and CDR2 YFSETQ. Between the V and J ends, shortened by 4 bases and 5 bases respectively, the junction contains 18 bases. The donors were healthy, HIV-negative adults with no recently reported acute infections or vaccinations. Every donor was a Caucasian adult residing in Nashville, Tennessee, USA. CD4+ T cells were enriched by magnetic negative selection, after which naive cells were positively selected on CD45RA and the negative fraction was taken as the memory subset. After blood collection by leukapheresis, PBMCs were isolated using Ficoll-Histopaque density gradient centrifugation and then cryopreserved in the vapor phase of liquid nitrogen. Analytical flow cytometry was used to check the purity and quantity of each magnetically sorted T cell population. From each sorted fraction, genomic DNA was isolated and quantified by UV absorbance on a Nanodrop 2000c.

The data were obtained in a study of shared clonotypes between healthy human individuals (dated by TCRdb to 2018 to 2020). The study in broad terms: Two women and a few men aged 18 to 49 years were included in the cohort. Blood TCR repertoires of roughly five healthy adults were deeply sequenced to estimate repertoire size and the extent of clonotype sharing between individuals. Leukapheresis yielded between about 0.94 and 10 billion PBMCs per donor. Libraries were prepared and TCR repertoires were sequenced by different laboratories using diverse techniques, in order to increase sequencing depth and limit assay-specific biases. For each donor, three plates each were used for CD4 naive and CD4 memory, two plates were used for CD8 naive, and one plate was used for CD8 memory.

Broad study findings and their caveats: Even with the large sequencing depth, rarefaction of the sorted-subset datasets indicated that sequencing was incomplete. Naive subsets generally had larger estimated clonotype richness than memory subsets. The genetic and exposure-history diversity represented was limited by the small number of donors. When a few donors were compared, the shared fraction of clonotypes was around 5.1% for naive CD4, 3.5% to 4% for naive CD8, roughly 2.5% for memory CD4, and about 0.36% for memory CD8. Pairwise subsampling led to the expectation that sequencing depth would affect the degree of clonotype sharing among donors. Sampling was restricted to blood, and TCR repertoires in tissue are likely to differ from TCR repertoires in blood. Clonotypes shared by all four sorted-subset donors showed higher generation probabilities than non-shared clonotypes.

The chain couples TRBV5-1 to TRBJ1-1, and TRBD1 may be the D gene, going by 6 matching bases. Sequencing was carried out using naive CD4+ T cells sorted from blood. What the cell subset or site label conveys for this sample: CD45RA+ positively selected. This clonotype was sampled from a man aged 18-30 years in good health. Read as DNA, the sequence is TGCGCCAGCAGCCGTATCAGGGGTGAGGGTACTGAAGCTTTCTTT. Translated, this gives CASSRIRGEGTEAFF.